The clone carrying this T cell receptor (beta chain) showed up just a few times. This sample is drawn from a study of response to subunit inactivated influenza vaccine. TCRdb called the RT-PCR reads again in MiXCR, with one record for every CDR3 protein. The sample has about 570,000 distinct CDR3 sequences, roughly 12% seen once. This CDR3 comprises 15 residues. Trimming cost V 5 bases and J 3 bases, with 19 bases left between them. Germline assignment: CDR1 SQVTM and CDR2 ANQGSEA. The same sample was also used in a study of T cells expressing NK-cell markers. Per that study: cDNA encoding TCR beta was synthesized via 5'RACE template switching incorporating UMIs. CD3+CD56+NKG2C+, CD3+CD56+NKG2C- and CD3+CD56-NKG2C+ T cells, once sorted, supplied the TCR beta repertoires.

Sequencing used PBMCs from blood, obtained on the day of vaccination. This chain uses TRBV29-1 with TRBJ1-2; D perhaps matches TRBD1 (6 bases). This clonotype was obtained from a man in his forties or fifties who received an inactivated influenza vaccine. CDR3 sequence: CSVRGETEKYYGYTF. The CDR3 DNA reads TGCAGCGTTAGGGGGGAGACAGAGAAATACTATGGCTACACCTTC.